This TCR beta chain appears in the sequencing data of a study of blood T cell repertoires in COVID-19. Study overall: Samples of COVID-19 (acute and convalescent) were obtained from the United States, Italy and Spain. PBMCs, B-cell-depleted T cells, or T cells provided the cDNA or gDNA that made up the material.

The CDR3 is 13 amino acids. The V gene's germline CDR1 is MNHEY and CDR2 SMNVEV (reference sequence). Under the authors' procedure: Reference gene primer amplification gave nucleated cell count estimates. The table came from immunoSEQ multiplex PCR; TCRdb's copy has only in-frame clones and leaves some out. Clonal size and the V and J genes are those of that table, whereas D and trimming came from the DNA. This sample has approximately 240,000 clones, with 70% to 90% found just once. The chain has TRBV27 and TRBJ2-1; 8 nucleotides agree with TRBD2. The receptor comes from a man in his fifties who had recovered from COVID-19. What was sequenced was peripheral blood. This CDR3 reads CGTGLAGYNEQFF. CDR3 nucleotide sequence: TGTGGGACCGGGCTAGCGGGTTACAATGAGCAGTTCTTC.